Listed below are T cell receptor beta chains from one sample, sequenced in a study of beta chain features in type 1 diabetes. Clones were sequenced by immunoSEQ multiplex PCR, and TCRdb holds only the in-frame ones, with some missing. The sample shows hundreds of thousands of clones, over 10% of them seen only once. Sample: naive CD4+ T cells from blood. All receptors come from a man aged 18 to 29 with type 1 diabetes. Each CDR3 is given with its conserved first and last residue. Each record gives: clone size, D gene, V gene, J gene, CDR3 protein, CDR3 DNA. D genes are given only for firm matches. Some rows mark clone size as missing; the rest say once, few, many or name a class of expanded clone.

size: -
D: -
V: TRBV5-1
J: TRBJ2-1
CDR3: CASSLGHDEQFF
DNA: TGCGCCAGCAGCCTCGGACACGACGAGCAGTTCTTC

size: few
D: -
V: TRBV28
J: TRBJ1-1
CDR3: CASSLPDRMKAFF
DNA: TGTGCCAGCAGTCTGCCTGATCGGATGAAAGCTTTCTTT

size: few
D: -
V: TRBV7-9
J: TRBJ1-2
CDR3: CASSQRGGYTF
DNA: TGTGCCAGCAGCCAACGGGGTGGCTACACCTTC

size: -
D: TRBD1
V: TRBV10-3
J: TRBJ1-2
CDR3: CAISESQGAVNYGYTF
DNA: TGTGCCATCAGTGAGTCACAGGGGGCAGTTAACTATGGCTACACCTTC

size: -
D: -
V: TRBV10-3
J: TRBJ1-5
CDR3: CAISDGERPQHF
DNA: TGTGCCATCAGTGATGGGGAGCGCCCCCAGCATTTT

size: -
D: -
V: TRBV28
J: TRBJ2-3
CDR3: CASSFAQGRIDTQYF
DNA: TGTGCCAGCAGTTTTGCACAGGGACGTATAGATACGCAGTATTTT

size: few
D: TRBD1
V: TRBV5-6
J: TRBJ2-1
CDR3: CASSLGGQGRSYNEQFF
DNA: TGTGCCAGCAGCTTGGGCGGACAGGGCCGCTCCTACAATGAGCAGTTCTTC

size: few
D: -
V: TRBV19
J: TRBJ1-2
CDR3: CASQGGVYGYTF
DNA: TGTGCCAGCCAAGGGGGGGTTTATGGCTACACCTTC

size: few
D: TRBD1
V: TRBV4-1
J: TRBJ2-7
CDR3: CASSQVQGAGYEQYF
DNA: TGCGCCAGCAGCCAAGTTCAGGGGGCAGGATACGAGCAGTACTTC

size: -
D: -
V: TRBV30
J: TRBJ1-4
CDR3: CAWTVVGTANEKLFF
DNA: TGTGCCTGGACCGTGGTCGGGACGGCGAATGAAAAACTGTTTTTT

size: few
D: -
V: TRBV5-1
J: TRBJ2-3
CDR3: CASRVTGIGDTQYF
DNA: TGCGCCAGCAGGGTGACTGGGATAGGAGATACGCAGTATTTT

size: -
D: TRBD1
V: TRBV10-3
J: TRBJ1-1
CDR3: CAISERDRGLAEAFF
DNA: TGTGCCATCAGTGAGAGAGACAGGGGGCTTGCTGAAGCTTTCTTT

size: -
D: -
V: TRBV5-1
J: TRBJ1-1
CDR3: CASSVGLRAEAFF
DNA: TGCGCCAGCAGCGTGGGACTCCGAGCTGAAGCTTTCTTT

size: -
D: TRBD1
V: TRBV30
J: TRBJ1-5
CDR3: CAWTQGVAWGNQPQHF
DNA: TGTGCCTGGACCCAGGGGGTAGCGTGGGGCAATCAGCCCCAGCATTTT

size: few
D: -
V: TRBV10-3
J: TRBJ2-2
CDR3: CAISPGGHLNTGELFF
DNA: TGTGCCATCAGTCCCGGCGGGCACCTGAACACCGGGGAGCTGTTTTTT

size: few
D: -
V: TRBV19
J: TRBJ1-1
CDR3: CASSIGTDLNTEAFF
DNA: TGTGCCAGTAGTATAGGAACGGACCTGAACACTGAAGCTTTCTTT

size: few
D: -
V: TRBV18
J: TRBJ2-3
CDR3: CASSDGASTDTQYF
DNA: TGTGCCAGCTCAGACGGAGCTAGCACAGATACGCAGTATTTT

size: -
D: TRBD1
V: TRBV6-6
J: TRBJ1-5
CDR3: CASSPGQGSNQPQHF
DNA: TGTGCCAGCAGTCCGGGACAGGGTAGCAATCAGCCCCAGCATTTT

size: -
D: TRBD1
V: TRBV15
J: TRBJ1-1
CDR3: CATSRVRDRYTEAFF
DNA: TGTGCCACCAGCAGAGTGCGGGACAGGTACACTGAAGCTTTCTTT

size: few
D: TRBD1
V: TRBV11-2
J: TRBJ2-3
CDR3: CASSSGQGADTQYF
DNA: TGTGCCAGCAGCTCTGGACAGGGGGCGGATACGCAGTATTTT

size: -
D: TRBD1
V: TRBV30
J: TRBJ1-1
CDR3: CAWSTTGDTEAFF
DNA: TGTGCCTGGAGTACTACAGGGGACACTGAAGCTTTCTTT

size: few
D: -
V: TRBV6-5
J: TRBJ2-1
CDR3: CASSFLGGAYNEQFF
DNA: TGTGCCAGCAGTTTCCTCGGGGGAGCCTACAATGAGCAGTTCTTC

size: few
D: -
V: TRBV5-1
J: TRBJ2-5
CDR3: CASSLAVQETQYF
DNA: TGCGCCAGCAGCTTGGCAGTCCAAGAGACCCAGTACTTC

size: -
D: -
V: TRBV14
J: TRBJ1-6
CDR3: CASTAGTTASPLHF
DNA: TGTGCCAGCACCGCCGGGACAACGGCTTCACCCCTCCACTTT

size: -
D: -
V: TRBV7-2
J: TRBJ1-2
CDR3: CASSLAGSGYTF
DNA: TGTGCCAGCAGCTTGGCAGGGTCTGGCTACACCTTC

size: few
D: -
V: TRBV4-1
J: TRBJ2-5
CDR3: CASSQTVQETQYF
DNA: TGCGCCAGCAGCCAGACAGTACAAGAGACCCAGTACTTC

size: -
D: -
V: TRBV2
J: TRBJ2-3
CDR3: CATTDWTKDTQYF
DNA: TGTGCCACCACCGACTGGACCAAAGATACGCAGTATTTT

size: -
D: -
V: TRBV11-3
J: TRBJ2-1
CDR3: CASSFFAAPLNEQFF
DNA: TGTGCCAGCAGCTTTTTCGCGGCCCCCCTCAATGAGCAGTTCTTC

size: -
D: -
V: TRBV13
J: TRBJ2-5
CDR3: CASSRRGIMEQYF
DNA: TGTGCCAGCAGCCGCCGAGGGATAATGGAGCAGTACTTC

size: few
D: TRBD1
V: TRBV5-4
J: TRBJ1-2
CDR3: CASSSLTDRGRGYGYTF
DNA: TGTGCCAGCAGCTCCCTGACGGACAGGGGGCGCGGCTATGGCTACACCTTC

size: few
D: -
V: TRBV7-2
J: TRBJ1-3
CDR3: CASSLDGPGTGNTIYF
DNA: TGTGCCAGCAGCTTAGATGGCCCCGGCACTGGAAACACCATATATTTT

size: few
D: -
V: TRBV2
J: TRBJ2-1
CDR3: CASSEALIGPNEQFF
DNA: TGTGCCAGCAGTGAAGCGCTTATCGGCCCCAATGAGCAGTTCTTC

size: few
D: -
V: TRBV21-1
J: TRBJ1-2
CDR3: CASSEDRGRVYGYTF
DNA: TGTGCCAGCAGCGAGGACAGGGGGCGCGTCTATGGCTACACCTTC

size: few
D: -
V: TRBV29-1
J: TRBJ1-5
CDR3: CSVALVGQPQHF
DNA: TGCAGCGTTGCCTTGGTGGGGCAGCCCCAGCATTTT

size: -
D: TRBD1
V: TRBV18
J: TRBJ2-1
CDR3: CASSPGTGNEQFF
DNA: TGTGCCAGCTCACCCGGGACAGGCAATGAGCAGTTCTTC